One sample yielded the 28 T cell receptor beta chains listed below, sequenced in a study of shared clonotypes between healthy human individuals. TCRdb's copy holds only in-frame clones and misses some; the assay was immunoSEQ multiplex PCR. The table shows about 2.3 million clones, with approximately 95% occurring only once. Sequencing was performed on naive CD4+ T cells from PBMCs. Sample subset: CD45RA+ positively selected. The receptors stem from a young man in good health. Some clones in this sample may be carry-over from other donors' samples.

The CDR3 coding sequence is TGTGCCAGTAGTATGGGTCTCGAAGGTGGGAGTCAGCCCCAGCATTTT. Amino acids: CASSMGLEGGSQPQHF. The J gene is TRBJ1-5, the V gene TRBV19; D remains unclear. The CDR3 consists of 16 residues. V lost 3 bases, J lost 6 bases, and 18 bases lay in between. From germline, CDR1 is LNHDA and CDR2 SQIVND (reference sequence).

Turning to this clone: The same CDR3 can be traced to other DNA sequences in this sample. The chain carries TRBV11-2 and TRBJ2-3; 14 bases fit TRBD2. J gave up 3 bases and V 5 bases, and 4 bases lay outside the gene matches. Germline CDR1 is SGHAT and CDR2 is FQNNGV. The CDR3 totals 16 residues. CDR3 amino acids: CASSLGTSGSTDTQYF. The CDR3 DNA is TGTGCCAGCAGCCTCGGGACTAGCGGGAGTACAGATACGCAGTATTTT. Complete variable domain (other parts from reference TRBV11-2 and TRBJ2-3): EAGVAQSPRYKIIEKRQSVAFWCNPISGHATLYWYQQILGQGPKLLIQFQNNGVVDDSQLPKDRFSAERLKGVDSTLKIQPAKLEDSAVYLCASSLGTSGSTDTQYFGPGTRLTVL.

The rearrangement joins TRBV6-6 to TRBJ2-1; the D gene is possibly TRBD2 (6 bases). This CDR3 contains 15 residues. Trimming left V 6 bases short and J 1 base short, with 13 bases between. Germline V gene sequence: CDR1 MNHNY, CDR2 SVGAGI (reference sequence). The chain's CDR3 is CASSWASASYNEQFF. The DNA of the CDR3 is TGTGCCAGCAGCTGGGCTAGCGCGTCCTACAATGAGCAGTTCTTC.

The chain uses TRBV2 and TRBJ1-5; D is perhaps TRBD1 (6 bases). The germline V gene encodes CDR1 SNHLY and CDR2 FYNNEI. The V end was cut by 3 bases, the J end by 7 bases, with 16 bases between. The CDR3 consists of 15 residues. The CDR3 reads CASSEYRGARQPQHF. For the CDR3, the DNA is TGTGCCAGCAGTGAGTATCGGGGGGCTCGGCAGCCCCAGCATTTT.

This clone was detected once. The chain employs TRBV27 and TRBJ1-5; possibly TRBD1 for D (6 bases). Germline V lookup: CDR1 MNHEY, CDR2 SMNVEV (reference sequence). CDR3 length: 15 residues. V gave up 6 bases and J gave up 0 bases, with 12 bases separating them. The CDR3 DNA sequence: TGTGCCAGCAGCAACAGGGAGGGTAGCAATCAGCCCCAGCATTTT. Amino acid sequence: CASSNREGSNQPQHF.

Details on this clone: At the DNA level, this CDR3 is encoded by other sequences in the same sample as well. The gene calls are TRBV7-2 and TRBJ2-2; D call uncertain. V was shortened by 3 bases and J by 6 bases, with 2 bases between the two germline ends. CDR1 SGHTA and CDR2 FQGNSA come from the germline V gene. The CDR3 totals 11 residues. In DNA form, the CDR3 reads TGTGCCAGCAGCTTGGCCGGGGAGCTGTTTTTT. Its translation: CASSLAGELFF.

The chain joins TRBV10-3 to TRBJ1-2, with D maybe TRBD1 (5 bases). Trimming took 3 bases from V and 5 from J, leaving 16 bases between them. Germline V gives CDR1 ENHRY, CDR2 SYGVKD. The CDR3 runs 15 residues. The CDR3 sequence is CAISDTRGKGYGYTF. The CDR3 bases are TGTGCCATCAGTGACACAAGGGGTAAAGGATATGGCTACACCTTC.

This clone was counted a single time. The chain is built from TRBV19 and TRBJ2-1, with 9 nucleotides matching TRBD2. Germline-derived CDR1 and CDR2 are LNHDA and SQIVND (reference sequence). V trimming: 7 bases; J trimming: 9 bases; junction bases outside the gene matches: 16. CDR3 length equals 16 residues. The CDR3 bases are TGTGCCAGTATGAGCCTAGCGGGAACCCTGAGGGGTGAGCAGTTCTTC. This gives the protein CASMSLAGTLRGEQFF.

CDR3 DNA: TGCAGCGTTGAAGGGACATCCATGAACACTGAAGCTTTCTTT. Amino acid sequence: CSVEGTSMNTEAFF. The V and J genes are TRBV29-1 and TRBJ1-1; the D gene is possibly TRBD1 (5 bases). Germline CDR1 and CDR2: SQVTM and ANQGSEA. Trimming removed 1 base from V and 0 bases from J, with 9 bases in between. The CDR3 totals 14 residues.

The CDR3 DNA sequence: TGTGCCAGCAGTTCGGCCGGGACTAGCGGGACCGGGGAGCTGTTTTTT. Its protein product is CASSSAGTSGTGELFF. The rearrangement uses TRBV28 and TRBJ2-2; 12 bases fit TRBD2. The V gene's germline CDR1 is MDHEN and CDR2 SYDVKM. The CDR3 is made up of 16 amino acids. With 4 bases clipped from V and 5 bases from J, the junction kept 5 bases outside the gene matches.

This chain's CDR3 is CASSDGVPRQPQHF. CDR3 nucleotides: TGTGCCAGCAGTGATGGGGTGCCGAGGCAGCCCCAGCATTTT. The V call is TRBV2, the J call TRBJ1-5; D gene uncertain. The germline CDR1 and CDR2 sequences are SNHLY and FYNNEI. Trimming cost V 3 bases and J 7 bases, with 13 bases left between them. The CDR3 loop spans 14 amino acids.

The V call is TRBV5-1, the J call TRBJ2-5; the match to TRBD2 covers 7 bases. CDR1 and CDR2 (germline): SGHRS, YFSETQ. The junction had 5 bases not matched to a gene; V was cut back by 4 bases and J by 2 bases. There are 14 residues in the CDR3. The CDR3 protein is CASSDLAVQETQYF. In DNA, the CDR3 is TGCGCCAGCAGCGACCTAGCGGTACAAGAGACCCAGTACTTC.

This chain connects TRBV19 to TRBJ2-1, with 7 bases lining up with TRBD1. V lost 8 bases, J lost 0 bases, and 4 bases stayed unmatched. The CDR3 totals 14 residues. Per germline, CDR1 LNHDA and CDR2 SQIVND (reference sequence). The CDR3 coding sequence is TGTGCCAGTTCCGACAGGGCCTCCTACAATGAGCAGTTCTTC. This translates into CASSDRASYNEQFF.

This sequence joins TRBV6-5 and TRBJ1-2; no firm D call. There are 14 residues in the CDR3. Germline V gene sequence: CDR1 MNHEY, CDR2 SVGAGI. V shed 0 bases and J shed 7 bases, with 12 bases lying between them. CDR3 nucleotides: TGTGCCAGCAGTTACTCGCCGGGAATCGGTGGCTACACCTTC. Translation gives CASSYSPGIGGYTF.

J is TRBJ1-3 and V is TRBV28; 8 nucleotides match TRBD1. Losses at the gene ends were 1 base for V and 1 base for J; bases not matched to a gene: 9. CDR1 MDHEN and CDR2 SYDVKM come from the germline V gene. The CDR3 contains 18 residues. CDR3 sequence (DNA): TGTGCCAGCAGTTTATTCGGCCAGGGGGCTATATCTGGAAACACCATATATTTT. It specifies CASSLFGQGAISGNTIYF. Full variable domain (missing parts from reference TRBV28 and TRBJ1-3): DVKVTQSSRYLVKRTGEKVFLECVQDMDHENMFWYRQDPGLGLRLIYFSYDVKMKEKGDIPEGYSVSREKKERFSLILESASTNQTSMYLCASSLFGQGAISGNTIYFGEGSWLTVV.

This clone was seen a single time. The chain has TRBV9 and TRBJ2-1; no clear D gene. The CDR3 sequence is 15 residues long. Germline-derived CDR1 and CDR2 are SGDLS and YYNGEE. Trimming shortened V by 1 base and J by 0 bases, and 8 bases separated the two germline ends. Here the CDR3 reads CASSVYPSSYNEQFF. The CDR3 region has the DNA TGTGCCAGCAGCGTATATCCGAGCTCCTACAATGAGCAGTTCTTC.

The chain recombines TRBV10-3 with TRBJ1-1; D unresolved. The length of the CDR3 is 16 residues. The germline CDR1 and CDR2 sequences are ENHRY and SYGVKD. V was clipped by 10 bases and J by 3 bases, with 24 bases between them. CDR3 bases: TGTGCCACCCGGAGGGCAGAGAATGCGTGGGACACTGAAGCTTTCTTT. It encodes CATRRAENAWDTEAFF.

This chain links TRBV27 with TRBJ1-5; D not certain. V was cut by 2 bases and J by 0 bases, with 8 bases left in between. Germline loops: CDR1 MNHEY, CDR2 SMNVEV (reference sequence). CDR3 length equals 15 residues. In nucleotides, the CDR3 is TGTGCCAGCAGTTTAAGACACCATAGCAATCAGCCCCAGCATTTT. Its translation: CASSLRHHSNQPQHF.

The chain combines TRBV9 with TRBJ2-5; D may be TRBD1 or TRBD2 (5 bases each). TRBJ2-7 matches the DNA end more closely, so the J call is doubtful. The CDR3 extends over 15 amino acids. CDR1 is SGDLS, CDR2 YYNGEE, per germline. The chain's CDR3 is CASSVDPGSSYEQYF. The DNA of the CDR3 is TGTGCCAGCAGCGTAGATCCAGGGAGCTCCTACGAGCAGTACTTC.

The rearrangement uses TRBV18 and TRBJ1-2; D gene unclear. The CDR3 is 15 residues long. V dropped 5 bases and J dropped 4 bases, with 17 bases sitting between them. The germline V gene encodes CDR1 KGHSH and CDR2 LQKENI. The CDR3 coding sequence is TGTGCCAGCTCAAAAGGCACGGACGTCGGCTATGGCTACACCTTC. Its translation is CASSKGTDVGYGYTF.

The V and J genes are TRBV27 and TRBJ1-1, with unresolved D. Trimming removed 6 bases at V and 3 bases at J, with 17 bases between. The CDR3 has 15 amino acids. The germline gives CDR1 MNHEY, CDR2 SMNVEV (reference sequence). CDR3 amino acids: CASRMRSGVDTEAFF. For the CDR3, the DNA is TGTGCCAGCAGGATGAGATCAGGAGTAGACACTGAAGCTTTCTTT.

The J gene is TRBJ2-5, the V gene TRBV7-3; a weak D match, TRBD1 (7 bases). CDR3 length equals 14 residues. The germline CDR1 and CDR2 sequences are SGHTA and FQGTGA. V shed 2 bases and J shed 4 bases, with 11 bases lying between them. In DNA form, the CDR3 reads TGTGCCAGCAGCTTAGCAGGGGGGTTAGAGACCCAGTACTTC. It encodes CASSLAGGLETQYF.

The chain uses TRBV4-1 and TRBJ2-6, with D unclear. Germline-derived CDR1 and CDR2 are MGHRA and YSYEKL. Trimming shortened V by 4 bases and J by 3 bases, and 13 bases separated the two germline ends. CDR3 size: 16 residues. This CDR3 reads CASSRFPDRGANVLTF. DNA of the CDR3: TGCGCCAGCAGCCGATTCCCGGACCGTGGGGCCAACGTCCTGACTTTC.

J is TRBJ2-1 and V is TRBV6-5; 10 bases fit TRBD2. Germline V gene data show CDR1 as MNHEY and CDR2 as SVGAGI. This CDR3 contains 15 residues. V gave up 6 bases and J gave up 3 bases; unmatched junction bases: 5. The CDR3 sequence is CASRTPSGSYNEQFF. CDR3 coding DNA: TGTGCCAGCAGAACCCCTAGCGGGAGCTACAATGAGCAGTTCTTC.

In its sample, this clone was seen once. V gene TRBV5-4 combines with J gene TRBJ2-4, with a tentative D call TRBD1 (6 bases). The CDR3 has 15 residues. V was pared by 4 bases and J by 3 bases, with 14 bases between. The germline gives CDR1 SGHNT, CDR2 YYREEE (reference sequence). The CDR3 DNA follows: TGTGCCAGCAGCGAGGACAGAGGTCTCAAAAACATTCAGTACTTC. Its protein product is CASSEDRGLKNIQYF.

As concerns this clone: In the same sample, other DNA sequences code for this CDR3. The CDR3 is CASSLYTGELFF. The CDR3 coding sequence is TGTGCCAGCAGCCTCTACACCGGGGAGCTGTTTTTT. V usage is TRBV11-3 and J usage is TRBJ2-2; D gene ambiguous. Trimming stripped 5 bases from V and 3 bases from J, with 4 bases between. Germline lookup yields CDR1 SGHNT and CDR2 YENEEA. This CDR3 has 12 amino acids.

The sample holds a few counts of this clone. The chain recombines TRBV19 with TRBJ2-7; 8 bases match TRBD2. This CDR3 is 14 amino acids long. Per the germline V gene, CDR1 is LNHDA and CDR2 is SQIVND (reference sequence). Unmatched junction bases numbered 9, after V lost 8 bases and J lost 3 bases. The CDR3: CASYGGAPLYEQYF. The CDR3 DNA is TGTGCCAGTTACGGGGGGGCACCACTCTACGAGCAGTACTTC.

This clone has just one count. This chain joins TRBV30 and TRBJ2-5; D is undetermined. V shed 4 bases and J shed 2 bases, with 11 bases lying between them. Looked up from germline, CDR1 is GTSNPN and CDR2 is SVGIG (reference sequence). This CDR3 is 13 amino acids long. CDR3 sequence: CAWNFGLQETQYF. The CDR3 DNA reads TGTGCCTGGAACTTCGGCTTGCAAGAGACCCAGTACTTC.